This entry lists 26 T cell receptor beta chains sequenced from one sample in a study of blood T cells in healthy people across ages. A J-beta primer mix and a sample-barcoded 5' primer were used in a second PCR of roughly 6 to 12 cycles. From the 5' RACE reads, TCRdb called clonotypes with MiXCR, one entry per CDR3 protein. The sample holds around 690,000 distinct CDR3 sequences, 58% seen once. The sequenced sample was blood. These TCRs come from a man aged 60 to 75 in good health.

V gene TRBV5-1 combines with J gene TRBJ1-1; TRBD1 matches at 7 bases. This CDR3 region has 12 residues. The germline V gene has CDR1 SGHRS and CDR2 YFSETQ. The ends lost 4 bases at V and 11 bases at J; junction bases unmatched: 8. The CDR3 coding sequence is TGCGCCAGCAGCGCAGGGGGGGCGGATGCTTTCTTT. The encoded protein is CASSAGGADAFF.

The table lists this clonotype with a few counts. This rearrangement joins TRBV13 to TRBJ2-5; D could derive from TRBD1 or TRBD2 (5 bases each). The germline V gene encodes CDR1 PRHDT and CDR2 FYEKMQ (reference sequence). CDR3 size: 16 residues. V was shortened by 5 bases and J by 2 bases, with 18 bases between the two germline ends. CDR3 DNA sequence: TGTGCCAGCAGCCCACCGAGGCAGGGACCTCAAGAGACCCAGTACTTC. Encoded protein: CASSPPRQGPQETQYF.

This clonotype showed up just once. The chain uses TRBV4-3 and TRBJ2-3, with 10 bases identical to TRBD1. CDR1 is LGHNA and CDR2 is YSLEER in the germline V gene. Trimming cost V 4 bases and J 2 bases; bases outside gene matches: 6. This CDR3 contains 16 residues. The CDR3 here is CASSLGQGDVTDTQYF. As DNA, the CDR3 is TGCGCCAGCAGCCTAGGACAGGGGGACGTCACAGATACGCAGTATTTT.

There are many counts of this clonotype. The CDR3 DNA sequence: TGTGCCAGCAGCCTCCCCGCCGGGACTAGGGGGAATGAGCAGTTCTTC. Its translation: CASSLPAGTRGNEQFF. The genes are TRBV7-9 and TRBJ2-1, with 8 bases identical to TRBD2. The CDR3 sequence is 16 residues long. Germline V gene sequence: CDR1 SEHNR, CDR2 FQNEAQ (reference sequence). J was trimmed by 7 bases and V by 5 bases; bases with no gene match: 13.

This clonotype came up a few times. This chain links TRBV20-1 with TRBJ2-5; 7 positions match TRBD2. The V gene's germline CDR1 is DFQATT and CDR2 SNEGSKA (reference sequence). The junction had 4 bases not matched to a gene; V was cut back by 6 bases and J by 3 bases. The CDR3 loop spans 12 amino acids. The CDR3 loop is CSAGLVKETQYF. The CDR3 DNA follows: TGCAGTGCCGGACTAGTTAAAGAGACCCAGTACTTC.

Notes on this clonotype: One junction end does not reproduce the germline sequence, and a read error may be involved. The chain carries TRBV5-1 and TRBJ2-3; D gene ambiguous. The CDR3 runs to 15 residues. Germline values: CDR1 SGHRS, CDR2 YFSETQ. The CDR3 loop reads CASSLVGYSTDTRYF. CDR3 bases: TGCGCCAGCAGCTTGGTGGGGTATAGCACAGATACGCGGTATTTT.

This chain joins TRBV10-3 and TRBJ2-1, with 8 bases fitting TRBD2. Looked up from germline, CDR1 is ENHRY and CDR2 is SYGVKD. This CDR3 has 12 residues. V shed 6 bases and J 10 bases; nucleotides not matched to a gene: 5. The CDR3 loop reads CAISRGGREQFF. In DNA form, the CDR3 reads TGTGCCATCAGCCGGGGGGGCCGGGAGCAGTTCTTC.

This clonotype showed up just a few times. The chain recombines TRBV21-1 with TRBJ1-1. TRBV21-1 constitutes a pseudogene. This CDR3 has 13 amino acids. CDR3 sequence: CASSTQIYTEAFF. The CDR3 DNA reads TGTGCCAGCAGCACACAGATTTACACTGAAGCTTTCTTT.

This clonotype was seen a few times. V gene TRBV20-1 combines with J gene TRBJ2-1; TRBD2 agrees at 9 bases. This CDR3 comprises 16 residues. J gave up 7 bases and V 4 bases, and 14 bases lay outside the gene matches. Germline CDR1 DFQATT, CDR2 SNEGSKA (reference sequence). The CDR3 DNA sequence: TGCAGTGCTACTGGGGGAGCTAGCGGGGTATGGAATGAGCAGTTCTTC. The encoded protein is CSATGGASGVWNEQFF.

V is TRBV28 and J is TRBJ2-1; D uncertain. This CDR3 contains 12 residues. CDR1 and CDR2 (germline): MDHEN, SYDVKM. V dropped 7 bases and J dropped 10 bases, with 14 bases sitting between them. The CDR3 nucleotides read TGTGCCAGCAAGCTACAAGCCTCGGAGCAGTTCTTC. This gives the protein CASKLQASEQFF.

CDR3 sequence (DNA): TGTGCCAGCAGTCCCCCAACTCATTCACCCCTCCACTTT. Protein: CASSPPTHSPLHF. The genes are TRBV25-1 and TRBJ1-6; no reliable D call. Looked up from germline, CDR1 is MGHDK and CDR2 is SYGVNS. The V and J ends lost 5 bases and 8 bases respectively, with 10 bases between them. The CDR3 is made up of 13 amino acids.

The chain is built from TRBV5-1 and TRBJ2-3, with a tentative D call TRBD2 (6 bases). V gave up 3 bases and J gave up 2 bases, with 16 bases separating them. CDR1 is SGHRS and CDR2 is YFSETQ in the germline V gene. The CDR3 runs to 16 residues. CDR3 residues: CASSWSGGTNTDTQYF. CDR3 nucleotides: TGCGCCAGCAGCTGGTCCGGGGGTACCAACACAGATACGCAGTATTTT.

The chain uses TRBV7-8 and TRBJ2-3; unclear D gene. The CDR3 sequence is 15 residues long. V was clipped by 5 bases and J by 0 bases, with 12 bases between them. CDR1 is SGHVS, CDR2 FQNEAQ, per germline. In nucleotides, the CDR3 is TGTGCCAGCAGCCTCCGGCCCCTTAGCACAGATACGCAGTATTTT. Translation gives CASSLRPLSTDTQYF. The whole variable domain, remainder taken from reference TRBV7-8 and TRBJ2-3, is GAGVSQSPRYKVAKRGQDVALRCDPISGHVSLFWYQQALGQGPEFLTYFQNEAQLDKSGLPSDRFFAERPEGSVSTLKIQRTQQEDSAVYLCASSLRPLSTDTQYFGPGTRLTVL.

The table lists this clonotype with a few counts. The chain has TRBV3-1 and TRBJ2-3; unclear D gene. The ends were cut back, 0 bases at V and 2 bases at J, with 9 bases in the middle. Germline CDR1 is LGHDT and CDR2 is YNNKEL (reference sequence). CDR3 length equals 15 residues. The DNA for the CDR3 is TGTGCCAGCAGCCAAGATCCCGGGCCCACAGATACGCAGTATTTT. Protein sequence: CASSQDPGPTDTQYF.

V gene TRBV4-2 combines with J gene TRBJ2-5, with 12 bases aligning to TRBD2. V dropped 2 bases and J dropped 9; count of bases not matched to a gene: 10. This CDR3 comprises 16 residues. The germline V gene encodes CDR1 LGHNA and CDR2 YNFKEQ. The CDR3 reads CASSQPTSGGASPQYF. The DNA for the CDR3 is TGTGCCAGCAGCCAACCGACTAGCGGGGGTGCGAGCCCCCAGTACTTC.

This chain uses TRBV12-5 with TRBJ1-5; D gene ambiguous. The CDR3 contains 18 residues. Trimming removed 1 base at V and 1 base at J, with 17 bases between. CDR1 and CDR2 from the germline V gene are LGHNT and FRNRAP. The CDR3, as DNA: TGTGCTAGTGGTTTGGCCAGATCTTCGCCGGGGAGCAATCAGCCCCAGCATTTT. Residues: CASGLARSSPGSNQPQHF.

V gene TRBV14 combines with J gene TRBJ2-5, with D possibly matching TRBD1 (5 bases). The V end lost 1 base, the J end lost 2 bases, and 14 bases lay between the germline ends. This CDR3 spans 16 amino acids. In germline, CDR1 is SGHDN, CDR2 FVKESK. CDR3 DNA sequence: TGTGCCAGCAGCCAAGGTTATTGGACACTACAAGAGACCCAGTACTTC. Translated, it gives CASSQGYWTLQETQYF.

The chain couples TRBV12-3 or TRBV12-4 to TRBJ1-4; D may be TRBD1 (5 bases). Trimming took 0 bases from V and 9 from J, leaving 20 bases between them. The CDR3 consists of 17 residues. The CDR3 sequence is CASSLALGRRAEKKLFF. As DNA, the CDR3 is TGTGCCAGCAGTTTAGCCCTGGGACGGCGGGCGGAGAAAAAACTGTTTTTT.

Of note for this clonotype: The junction departs from the called germline gene at one end, perhaps through a read error. The chain employs TRBV20-1 and TRBJ1-2; D gene unclear. Germline-derived CDR1 and CDR2 are DFQATT and SNEGSKA (reference sequence). CDR3 length equals 12 residues. CDR3 coding DNA: TGCGGTGCCCCCGACCGGGACTATGGCTACACCTTC. Amino acids: CGAPDRDYGYTF.

This rearrangement joins TRBV10-3 to TRBJ1-1; D is possibly TRBD1 (6 bases). This CDR3 contains 14 residues. Trimming took off 4 bases at V and 3 bases at J, with 12 bases between the two ends. From germline, CDR1 is ENHRY and CDR2 SYGVKD. This CDR3 reads CAISAEQGYTEAFF. DNA for the CDR3: TGTGCCATCAGTGCGGAACAGGGATACACTGAAGCTTTCTTT.

The chain links TRBV29-1 to TRBJ2-1, with TRBD2 identical over 12 bases. Germline lookup yields CDR1 SQVTM and CDR2 ANQGSEA. This CDR3 has 17 amino acids. The V gene end was trimmed by 5 bases and the J gene end by 0 bases; junction bases not matched to a gene: 8. The CDR3 DNA reads TGCAGCGTTACTAGCGGGGGGTCCAGGAGCTCCTACAATGAGCAGTTCTTC. Its translation is CSVTSGGSRSSYNEQFF.

The chain recombines TRBV10-1 with TRBJ2-1; TRBD1 might be the D (6 bases). Trimming pared 3 bases from V and 5 bases from J, leaving 11 bases between. This CDR3 is built from 14 residues. Germline V CDR1 and CDR2: WNHNN, SYGVQD (reference sequence). The CDR3 is CASSDRGLHNEQFF. In DNA form, the CDR3 reads TGCGCCAGCAGTGACAGGGGCTTGCACAATGAGCAGTTCTTC.

This clonotype was detected only a few times. The chain combines TRBV29-1 with TRBJ2-5, with 7 bases identical to TRBD1. Germline CDR1 and CDR2: SQVTM and ANQGSEA. J lost 3 bases, V lost 4 bases, and 5 bases had no gene match. This CDR3 region has 13 residues. In DNA form, the CDR3 reads TGCAGCGTTGCCAAGGGGGCGGAAGAGACCCAGTACTTC. Residues: CSVAKGAEETQYF.

The chain links TRBV2 to TRBJ2-4; the D is unclear. The DNA end is more similar to TRBJ2-5, so the J call may be wrong. The CDR3 is made up of 13 amino acids. Germline V gene lookup returns CDR1 SNHLY and CDR2 FYNNEI. CDR3 in amino acids: CASSVWMRETQYF. In DNA, the CDR3 is TGTGCCAGCAGTGTTTGGATGAGAGAGACCCAGTACTTC.

This chain links TRBV20-1 with TRBJ2-7; 14 bases map to TRBD2. The J call could be wrong; TRBJ2-5 is a better fit for the DNA end. The CDR3 spans 17 residues. Germline CDR1 is DFQATT and CDR2 is SNEGSKA (reference sequence). The CDR3 reads CSARRGRLAGGEETQYF. CDR3 in DNA: TGCAGTGCTAGAAGAGGGCGACTAGCGGGGGGGGAAGAGACCCAGTACTTC.

The chain carries TRBV27 and TRBJ1-2; 12 nucleotides match TRBD1. This CDR3 has 15 amino acids. CDR1 MNHEY and CDR2 SMNVEV come from the germline V gene (reference sequence). Trimming removed 5 bases from V and 4 bases from J; junction bases left unmatched: 5. CDR3 amino acids: CASSPGTGGFYGYTF. DNA of the CDR3: TGTGCCAGCAGTCCAGGGACAGGGGGCTTCTATGGCTACACCTTC.